The 27 T cell receptor beta chains given below trace back to one sample, sequenced in a study of OX40 agonist ivuxolimab in advanced cancers. Only in-frame clones appear in the TCRdb table, and some are missing; sequencing was by immunoSEQ multiplex PCR. The table records around 30,000 clones, approximately 89% of them present only once. Sequenced material: CD4+ or CD8+ T cells sorted from blood, taken in a trial of the OX40 agonist ivuxolimab. The receptors stem from an adult with an advanced solid tumor such as melanoma, head and neck, liver or kidney cancer.

The chain carries TRBV30 and TRBJ2-7, with D unclear. Germline V gene sequence: CDR1 GTSNPN, CDR2 SVGIG (reference sequence). This CDR3 contains 11 residues. Trimming cost V 6 bases and J 3 bases, with 9 bases left between them. CDR3 DNA: TGTGCCTGCGACTTTCGCTACGAGCAGTACTTC. This translates into CACDFRYEQYF.

This clone was seen a few times. This chain links TRBV7-8 with TRBJ1-6; D remains unclear. This CDR3 spans 16 amino acids. V was trimmed by 5 bases and J by 0 bases, leaving 11 bases between them. Germline V gene sequence: CDR1 SGHVS, CDR2 FQNEAQ. CDR3 sequence (DNA): TGTGCCAGCAGCGAGCAGTCTAGCTCCTATAATTCACCCCTCCACTTT. Its translation is CASSEQSSSYNSPLHF. Full variable domain (outside the CDR3, taken from reference TRBV7-8 and TRBJ1-6): GAGVSQSPRYKVAKRGQDVALRCDPISGHVSLFWYQQALGQGPEFLTYFQNEAQLDKSGLPSDRFFAERPEGSVSTLKIQRTQQEDSAVYLCASSEQSSSYNSPLHFGNGTRLTVT.

The chain uses TRBV5-1 and TRBJ1-4, with 7 bases that match TRBD1. After removal of 4 bases from V and 5 bases from J, the junction contained 8 bases not matched to a gene. The CDR3 sequence is 15 residues long. In germline, CDR1 is SGHRS, CDR2 YFSETQ. The CDR3 reads CASSSHRGTNEKLFF. As DNA, the CDR3 is TGCGCCAGCAGCAGCCACAGGGGAACAAATGAAAAACTGTTTTTT.

The chain links TRBV7-2 to TRBJ2-7; weak D call: TRBD1 (5 bases). V shed 0 bases and J shed 3 bases, with 12 bases lying between them. Germline CDR1 reads SGHTA; CDR2 reads FQGNSA. CDR3 length: 15 residues. This chain's CDR3 is CASSLARTIIYEQYF. The CDR3 region has the DNA TGTGCCAGCAGCTTAGCGAGGACAATAATCTACGAGCAGTACTTC. The whole variable domain, remainder taken from reference TRBV7-2 and TRBJ2-7, is GAGVSQSPSNKVTEKGKDVELRCDPISGHTALYWYRQSLGQGLEFLIYFQGNSAPDKSGLPSDRFSAERTGGSVSTLTIQRTQQEDSAVYLCASSLARTIIYEQYFGPGTRLTVT.

The chain carries TRBV30 and TRBJ2-7; D is unresolved. Per germline, CDR1 GTSNPN and CDR2 SVGIG (reference sequence). The CDR3 contains 14 residues. V lost 0 bases and J lost 3, with 12 bases in between. The CDR3 loop is CAWSVKLPDYEQYF. CDR3 bases: TGTGCCTGGAGTGTAAAACTCCCCGACTACGAGCAGTACTTC.

The chain joins TRBV5-6 to TRBJ1-1; D gene ambiguous. The CDR3 runs to 16 residues. Germline CDR1 and CDR2: SGHDT and YYEEEE. The V end was cut by 2 bases, the J end by 3 bases, with 17 bases between. The CDR3 protein is CASSLLREGSDTEAFF. CDR3 sequence (DNA): TGTGCCAGCAGCTTACTTCGGGAGGGATCGGACACTGAAGCTTTCTTT.

The chain employs TRBV5-1 and TRBJ1-5, with D unresolved. The CDR3 is made up of 15 amino acids. The germline V and J ends were trimmed by 0 bases and 1 base, with 8 bases remaining between them. The germline gives CDR1 SGHRS, CDR2 YFSETQ. The CDR3 sequence: CASSLGLLSNQPQHF. The CDR3 DNA sequence: TGCGCCAGCAGCTTGGGACTCCTGAGCAATCAGCCCCAGCATTTT.

The chain links TRBV6-5 to TRBJ1-6; D uncertain. CDR3 length: 14 residues. The germline V gene has CDR1 MNHEY and CDR2 SVGAGI. V lost 5 bases and J lost 7, with 12 bases in between. CDR3 region: CASSPLGPNSPLHF. CDR3 DNA sequence: TGTGCCAGCAGTCCCCTAGGCCCCAATTCACCCCTCCACTTT.

V usage is TRBV27 and J usage is TRBJ2-1; D might be TRBD1 (6 bases). Germline V CDR1 and CDR2: MNHEY, SMNVEV (reference sequence). Trimming took off 5 bases at V and 7 bases at J, with 18 bases between the two ends. The CDR3 spans 15 residues. In DNA, the CDR3 is TGTGCCAGCAGTGAGAGGGGGAGTAGGGCGAATGAGCAGTTCTTC. Translation gives CASSERGSRANEQFF.

This rearrangement joins TRBV6-6 to TRBJ2-5, with TRBD1 matching 12 bases. The CDR3 has 16 amino acids. After removal of 5 bases from V and 5 bases from J, the junction contained 9 bases not matched to a gene. Germline assignment: CDR1 MNHNY and CDR2 SVGAGI (reference sequence). The CDR3 DNA is TGTGCCAGCAGTCCTGGGACAGGGGGCGCGAGGGAGACCCAGTACTTC. Residues: CASSPGTGGARETQYF.

The chain combines TRBV4-3 with TRBJ2-2; D gene unclear. Trimming removed 4 bases from V and 7 bases from J, with 10 bases in between. The CDR3 sequence is 13 residues long. Germline V CDR1 and CDR2: LGHNA, YSLEER. The CDR3 nucleotides read TGCGCCAGCAGCCTCCCCCGCGGCGGGGAGCTGTTTTTT. It encodes CASSLPRGGELFF.

This chain connects TRBV5-1 to TRBJ2-7; TRBD1 agrees at 7 bases. The CDR3 is 12 amino acids. Trimming cost V 2 bases and J 7 bases; bases outside gene matches: 3. Germline assignment: CDR1 SGHRS and CDR2 YFSETQ. CDR3 coding DNA: TGCGCCAGCAGCTTATCGACAGGGGAGCAGTACTTC. Translating it yields CASSLSTGEQYF.

This rearrangement joins TRBV19 to TRBJ1-4; D is unclear. Trimming removed 1 base at V and 8 bases at J, with 14 bases between. The CDR3 extends over 15 amino acids. In germline, CDR1 is LNHDA, CDR2 SQIVND (reference sequence). The CDR3 nucleotides are TGTGCCAGTAGTATAGCGTCGAGGAGTAGAGAAAAACTGTTTTTT. Its translation: CASSIASRSREKLFF.

This chain connects TRBV29-1 to TRBJ2-7, with D possibly matching TRBD1 (6 bases). The germline gives CDR1 SQVTM, CDR2 ANQGSEA. Trimming stripped 4 bases from V and 3 bases from J, with 16 bases between. This CDR3 has 14 amino acids. The CDR3 DNA reads as TGCAGCGTTGCCCCGACAGGCCTGATCTACGAGCAGTACTTC. The encoded protein is CSVAPTGLIYEQYF.

The rearrangement uses TRBV28 and TRBJ1-4; 7 nucleotides align to TRBD1. The trim removed 3 bases at V and 3 bases at J, leaving 7 bases unmatched. There are 16 residues in the CDR3. Germline V CDR1 and CDR2: MDHEN, SYDVKM. The CDR3 sequence is CASSFMDRPPNEKLFF. The CDR3 DNA follows: TGTGCCAGCAGTTTCATGGACAGGCCCCCTAATGAAAAACTGTTTTTT.

The V call is TRBV15, the J call TRBJ2-5, with D perhaps matching TRBD1 (5 bases). This CDR3 is built from 16 residues. CDR1 is LNHNV and CDR2 is YYDKDF in the germline V gene (reference sequence). V was cut by 0 bases and J by 3 bases, with 14 bases left in between. The CDR3 region is CATSRDRTGQEETQYF. The CDR3 nucleotides read TGTGCCACCAGCAGAGATCGTACAGGTCAGGAAGAGACCCAGTACTTC.

The rearrangement uses TRBV19 and TRBJ1-1; D is possibly TRBD1 (5 bases). The CDR3 consists of 11 residues. Trimming took 7 bases from V and 7 from J, leaving 10 bases between them. CDR1 is LNHDA and CDR2 is SQIVND in the germline V gene (reference sequence). CDR3 sequence: CASTTGGEAFF. The CDR3 DNA reads TGTGCCAGTACCACAGGAGGTGAAGCTTTCTTT.

The chain joins TRBV29-1 to TRBJ1-1; weak D call: TRBD1 (5 bases). The CDR3 extends over 13 amino acids. Per germline, CDR1 SQVTM and CDR2 ANQGSEA. The V and J ends lost 7 bases and 6 bases respectively, with 18 bases between them. In nucleotides, the CDR3 is TGCAGCGCTGAGGGGACTGGGAGACCTGAAGCTTTCTTT. The encoded protein is CSAEGTGRPEAFF. The entire variable domain, with the rest obtained from reference TRBV29-1 and TRBJ1-1, is as follows: SAVISQKPSRDICQRGTSLTIQCQVDSQVTMMFWYRQQPGQSLTLIATANQGSEATYESGFVIDKFPISRPNLTFSTLTVSNMSPEDSSIYLCSAEGTGRPEAFFGQGTRLTVV.

This clone was detected only once. The V gene is TRBV5-5, the J gene TRBJ1-2; D is unclear. CDR3 length: 15 residues. The germline CDR1 and CDR2 sequences are SGHKS and YYEKEE (reference sequence). V dropped 0 bases and J dropped 7 bases, with 16 bases sitting between them. The CDR3 DNA reads TGTGCCAGCAGCTTGGGTGAAGCCCTTGCTCGTGGCTACACCTTC. The encoded protein is CASSLGEALARGYTF.

Note on this clone: A junction boundary mismatches the germline segment, possibly from a read error. This chain uses TRBV4-2 with TRBJ2-1, with D possibly being TRBD2 (6 bases). CDR1 and CDR2 (germline): LGHNA, YNFKEQ. The CDR3 contains 13 residues. The CDR3 spells CATRTNSYNELFF. The CDR3 nucleotides are TGTGCCACCAGGACTAATTCCTACAATGAGCTGTTCTTC.

The rearrangement uses TRBV11-2 and TRBJ1-5; no clear D. CDR3 length: 13 amino acids. Trimming stripped 1 base from V and 9 bases from J, with 10 bases between. Germline CDR1 and CDR2: SGHAT and FQNNGV. CDR3: CASSLGLGGPQHF. The CDR3 coding sequence is TGTGCCAGCAGCTTAGGGCTGGGAGGGCCCCAGCATTTT.

CDR3 protein: CASSIQGASNYGYTF. The CDR3 nucleotides are TGTGCCAGCAGCATACAGGGGGCGAGCAACTATGGCTACACCTTC. V and J are TRBV5-4 and TRBJ1-2; 9 nucleotides align to TRBD1. This CDR3 has 15 amino acids. Trimming cost V 4 bases and J 2 bases; bases outside gene matches: 6. Germline V CDR1 and CDR2: SGHNT, YYREEE (reference sequence).

The chain carries TRBV5-1 and TRBJ1-5; 10 nucleotides align to TRBD1. The trim removed 4 bases at V and 5 bases at J, leaving 3 bases unmatched. The CDR3 is 14 amino acids. Germline V gives CDR1 SGHRS, CDR2 YFSETQ. The CDR3 nucleotides are TGCGCCAGCAGCGGAGGGACAGGGGATCAGCCCCAGCATTTT. It specifies CASSGGTGDQPQHF.

The gene calls are TRBV10-3 and TRBJ2-3, with D unresolved. Germline assignment: CDR1 ENHRY and CDR2 SYGVKD. V lost 1 base to trimming and J lost 4 bases, with 9 bases between them. The CDR3 has 14 amino acids. Written as DNA, the CDR3 is TGTGCCATCAGTGAGTTCGAGGTGGCAGATACGCAGTATTTT. This gives the protein CAISEFEVADTQYF.

The gene calls are TRBV5-4 and TRBJ1-1; tentative D call: TRBD1 (5 bases). V dropped 4 bases and J dropped 10 bases, with 17 bases sitting between them. Looked up from germline, CDR1 is SGHNT and CDR2 is YYREEE (reference sequence). This CDR3 is 13 amino acids long. CDR3 loop: CASSLDQGYGAFF. CDR3 coding DNA: TGTGCCAGCAGCCTTGATCAGGGTTACGGAGCTTTCTTT. The variable domain in full, with the rest retrieved from reference TRBV5-4 and TRBJ1-1, is ETGVTQSPTHLIKTRGQQVTLRCSSQSGHNTVSWYQQALGQGPQFIFQYYREEENGRGNFPPRFSGLQFPNYSSELNVNALELDDSALYLCASSLDQGYGAFFGQGTRLTVV.

The chain is built from TRBV9 and TRBJ2-6; D gene unclear. The V end was cut by 2 bases, the J end by 0 bases, with 9 bases between. Per germline, CDR1 SGDLS and CDR2 YYNGEE. CDR3 size: 16 residues. The CDR3, as DNA: TGTGCCAGCAGCGTCGGCAGCCTCTCTGGGGCCAACGTCCTGACTTTC. Its protein is CASSVGSLSGANVLTF.

The V call is TRBV7-9, the J call TRBJ2-7, with D maybe TRBD1 (6 bases). V shed 1 base and J shed 3 bases, with 16 bases lying between them. CDR3 size: 16 residues. Germline values: CDR1 SEHNR, CDR2 FQNEAQ (reference sequence). CDR3 sequence: CASSLVWGQGNYEQYF. The CDR3, as DNA: TGTGCCAGCAGCTTAGTTTGGGGGCAGGGAAACTACGAGCAGTACTTC.